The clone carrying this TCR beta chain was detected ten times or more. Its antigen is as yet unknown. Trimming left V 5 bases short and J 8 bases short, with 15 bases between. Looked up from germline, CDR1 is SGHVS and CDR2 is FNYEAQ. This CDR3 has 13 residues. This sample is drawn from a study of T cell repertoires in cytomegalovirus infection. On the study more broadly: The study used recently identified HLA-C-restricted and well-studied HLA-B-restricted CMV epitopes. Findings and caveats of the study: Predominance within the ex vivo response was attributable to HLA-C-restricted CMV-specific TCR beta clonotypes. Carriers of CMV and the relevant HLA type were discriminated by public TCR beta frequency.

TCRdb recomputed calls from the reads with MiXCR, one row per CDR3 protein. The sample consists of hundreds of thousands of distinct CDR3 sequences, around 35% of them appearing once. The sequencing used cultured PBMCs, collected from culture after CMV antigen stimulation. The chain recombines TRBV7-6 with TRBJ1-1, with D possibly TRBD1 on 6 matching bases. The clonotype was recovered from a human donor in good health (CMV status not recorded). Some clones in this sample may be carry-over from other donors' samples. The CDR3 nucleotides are TGTGCCAGCAGCCCCACGGGCACAGGGGAAGCTTTCTTT. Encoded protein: CASSPTGTGEAFF.